This TCR beta chain was captured in a study of blood T cell repertoires in COVID-19. Turning to the study itself: PBMCs, B-cell-depleted T cells, or T cells provided the cDNA or gDNA that made up the material.

Assay: immunoSEQ multiplex PCR; the TCRdb copy retains only in-frame clones and omits some. The sample has about 300,000 clones; roughly 84% are singletons. Sequencing was done on a sample of peripheral blood. This clonotype originated in a human donor with COVID-19, enrolled during active disease. The donor label of this sample is uncertain.

CDR3 sequence: CASSSDRAGNTIYF. The CDR3 nucleotides read TGTGCCAGCAGTTCCGACAGGGCTGGAAACACCATATATTTT. The V call is TRBV6-5, the J call TRBJ1-3; TRBD1 aligns across 7 bases. Germline V gene data show CDR1 as MNHEY and CDR2 as SVGAGI. V dropped 4 bases and J dropped 2; count of bases not matched to a gene: 2. The CDR3 totals 14 residues.